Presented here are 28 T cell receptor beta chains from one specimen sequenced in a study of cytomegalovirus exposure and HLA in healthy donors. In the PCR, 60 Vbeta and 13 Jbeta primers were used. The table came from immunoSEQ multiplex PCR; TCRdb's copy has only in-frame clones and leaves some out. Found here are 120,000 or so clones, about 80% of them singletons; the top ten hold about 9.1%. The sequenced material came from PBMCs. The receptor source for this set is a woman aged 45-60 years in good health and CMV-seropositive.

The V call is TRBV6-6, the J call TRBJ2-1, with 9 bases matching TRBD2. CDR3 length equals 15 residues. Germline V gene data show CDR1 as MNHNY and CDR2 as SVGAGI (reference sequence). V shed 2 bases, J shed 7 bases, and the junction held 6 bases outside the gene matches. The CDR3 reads CASSYVSGSTNEQFF. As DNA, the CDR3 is TGTGCCAGCAGTTACGTTAGCGGGAGTACTAATGAGCAGTTCTTC.

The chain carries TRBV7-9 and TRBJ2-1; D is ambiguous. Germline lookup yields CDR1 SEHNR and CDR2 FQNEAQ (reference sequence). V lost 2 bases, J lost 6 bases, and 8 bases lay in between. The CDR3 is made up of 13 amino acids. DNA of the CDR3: TGTGCCAGCAGCTTATTGAGAGTCAATGAGCAGTTCTTC. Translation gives CASSLLRVNEQFF.

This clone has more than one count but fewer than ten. As DNA, the CDR3 is TGTGCCAGCAGCGATTACAGAGAGAATGAAAAACTGTTTTTT. Protein: CASSDYRENEKLFF. This chain joins TRBV7-3 and TRBJ1-4; D is undetermined. CDR1 is SGHTA and CDR2 is FQGTGA in the germline V gene. The CDR3 runs 14 residues. Between the trimmed V and J ends, which lost 5 bases and 5 bases, there was a span of 12 bases.

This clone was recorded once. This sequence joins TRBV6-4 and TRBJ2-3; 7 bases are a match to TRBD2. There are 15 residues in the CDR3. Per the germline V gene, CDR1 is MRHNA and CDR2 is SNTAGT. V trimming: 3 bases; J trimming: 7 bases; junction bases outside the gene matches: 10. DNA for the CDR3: TGTGCCAGCAGTGAGTCGGGACTAAACCCGAATACGCAGTATTTT. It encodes CASSESGLNPNTQYF.

The CDR3 DNA reads as TGTGCCAGCAGCCCCCGGGCCCTCGGGACAGGTTATGGCTACACCTTC. This codes for CASSPRALGTGYGYTF. This rearrangement joins TRBV11-2 to TRBJ1-2; TRBD1 matches at 8 bases. J gave up 5 bases and V 5 bases, and 13 bases lay outside the gene matches. The CDR3 is 16 amino acids. Germline V gene data show CDR1 as SGHAT and CDR2 as FQNNGV.

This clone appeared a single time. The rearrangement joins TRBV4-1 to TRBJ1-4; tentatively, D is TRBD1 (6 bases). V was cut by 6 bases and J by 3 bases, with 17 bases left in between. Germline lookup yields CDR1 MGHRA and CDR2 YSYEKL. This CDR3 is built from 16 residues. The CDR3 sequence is CASRHMYREPNEKLFF. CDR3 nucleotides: TGCGCCAGCAGACACATGTACAGGGAACCTAATGAAAAACTGTTTTTT.

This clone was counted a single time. Here the CDR3 DNA reads TGCGCCAGCAGCTTGGCCGCACTAGCGGGTCCCCATGAGCAGTTCTTC. Its translation: CASSLAALAGPHEQFF. This chain links TRBV5-1 with TRBJ2-1, with TRBD2 matching 9 bases. CDR1 and CDR2 (germline): SGHRS, YFSETQ. V was clipped by 0 bases and J by 8 bases; unmatched bases: 9. There are 16 residues in the CDR3.

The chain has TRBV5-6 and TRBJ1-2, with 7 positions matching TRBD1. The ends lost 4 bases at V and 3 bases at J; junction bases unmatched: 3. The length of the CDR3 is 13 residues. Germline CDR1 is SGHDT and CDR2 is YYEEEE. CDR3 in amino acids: CASSPGQDYGYTF. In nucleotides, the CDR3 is TGTGCCAGCAGCCCAGGACAGGACTATGGCTACACCTTC.

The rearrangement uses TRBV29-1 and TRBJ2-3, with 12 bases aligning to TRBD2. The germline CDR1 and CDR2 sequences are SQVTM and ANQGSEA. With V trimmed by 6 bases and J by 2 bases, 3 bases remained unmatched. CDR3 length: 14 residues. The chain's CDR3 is CSVGLAGLTDTQYF. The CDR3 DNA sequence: TGCAGCGTAGGACTAGCGGGACTCACAGATACGCAGTATTTT.

The CDR3, as DNA: TGTGCCAGCAGTTACTCTCTCCGGGCAGGGGTAGAGACCCAGTACTTC. This gives the protein CASSYSLRAGVETQYF. This chain links TRBV6-6 with TRBJ2-5, with D possibly TRBD1 on 6 matching bases. Per the germline V gene, CDR1 is MNHNY and CDR2 is SVGAGI (reference sequence). Trimming pared 0 bases from V and 4 bases from J, leaving 15 bases between. The CDR3 runs 16 residues.

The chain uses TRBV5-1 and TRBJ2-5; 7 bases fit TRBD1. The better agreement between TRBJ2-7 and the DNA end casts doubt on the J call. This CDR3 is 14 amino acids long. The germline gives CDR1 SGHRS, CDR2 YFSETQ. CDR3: CASRGQADSYEQYF. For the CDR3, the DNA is TGCGCCAGCAGAGGACAGGCTGACTCCTACGAGCAGTACTTC.

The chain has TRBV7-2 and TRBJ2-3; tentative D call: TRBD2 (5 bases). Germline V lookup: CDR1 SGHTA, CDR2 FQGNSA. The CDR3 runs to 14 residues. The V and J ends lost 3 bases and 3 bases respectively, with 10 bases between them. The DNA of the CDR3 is TGTGCCAGCAGCTTGGGCGAGGGAACAGATACGCAGTATTTT. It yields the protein CASSLGEGTDTQYF.

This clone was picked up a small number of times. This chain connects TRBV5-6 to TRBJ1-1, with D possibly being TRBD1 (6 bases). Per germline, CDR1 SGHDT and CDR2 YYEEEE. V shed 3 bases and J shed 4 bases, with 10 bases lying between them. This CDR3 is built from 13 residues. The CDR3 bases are TGTGCCAGCAGCTATCAGGGGCCCACTGAAGCTTTCTTT. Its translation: CASSYQGPTEAFF.

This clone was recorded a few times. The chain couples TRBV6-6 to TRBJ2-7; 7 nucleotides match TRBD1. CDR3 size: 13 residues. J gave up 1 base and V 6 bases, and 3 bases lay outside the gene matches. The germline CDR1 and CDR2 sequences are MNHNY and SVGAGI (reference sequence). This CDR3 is CASSDRASYEQYF. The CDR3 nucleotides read TGTGCCAGCAGCGACAGGGCTTCCTACGAGCAGTACTTC.

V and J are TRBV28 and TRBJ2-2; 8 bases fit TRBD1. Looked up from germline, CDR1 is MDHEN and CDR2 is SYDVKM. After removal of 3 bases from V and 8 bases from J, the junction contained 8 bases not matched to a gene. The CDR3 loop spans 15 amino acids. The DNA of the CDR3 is TGTGCCAGCAGTTTGACGACAGGGGAGTTGGGGGAGCTGTTTTTT. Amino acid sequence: CASSLTTGELGELFF.

The CDR3 coding sequence is TGTGCCAGCACCTATCTCGCGAGCGGCGATGAGCAGTTCTTC. Protein sequence: CASTYLASGDEQFF. The V gene is TRBV18, the J gene TRBJ2-1, with D possibly TRBD2 on 5 matching bases. The germline V gene encodes CDR1 KGHSH and CDR2 LQKENI. The CDR3 contains 14 residues. The V gene lost 8 bases and the J gene lost 8 bases, with 19 bases spanning the gap. Filled out from reference TRBV18 and TRBJ2-1, the complete variable domain reads NAGVMQNPRHLVRRRGQEARLRCSPMKGHSHVYWYRQLPEEGLKFMVYLQKENIIDESGMPKERFSAEFPKEGPSILRIQQVVRGDSAAYFCASTYLASGDEQFFGPGTRLTVL.

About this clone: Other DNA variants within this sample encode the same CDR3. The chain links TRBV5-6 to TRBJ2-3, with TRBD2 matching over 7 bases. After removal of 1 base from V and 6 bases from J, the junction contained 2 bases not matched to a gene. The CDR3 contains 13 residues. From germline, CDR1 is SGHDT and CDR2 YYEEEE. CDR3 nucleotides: TGTGCCAGCAGCTTGTGGGGGGGTGATACGCAGTATTTT. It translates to CASSLWGGDTQYF.

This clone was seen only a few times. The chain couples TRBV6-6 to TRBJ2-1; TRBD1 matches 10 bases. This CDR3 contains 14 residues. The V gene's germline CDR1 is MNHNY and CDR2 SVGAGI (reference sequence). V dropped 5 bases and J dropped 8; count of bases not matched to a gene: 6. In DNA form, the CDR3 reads TGTGCCAGCAGTGGCCGGGACAGGGGAGATGAGCAGTTCTTC. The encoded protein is CASSGRDRGDEQFF.

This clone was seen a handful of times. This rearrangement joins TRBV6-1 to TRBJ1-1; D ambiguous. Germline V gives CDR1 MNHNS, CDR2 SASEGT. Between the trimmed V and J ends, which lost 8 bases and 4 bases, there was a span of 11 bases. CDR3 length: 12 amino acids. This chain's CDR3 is CASCHTGTEAFF. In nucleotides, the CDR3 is TGTGCCAGCTGTCATACGGGCACTGAAGCTTTCTTT.

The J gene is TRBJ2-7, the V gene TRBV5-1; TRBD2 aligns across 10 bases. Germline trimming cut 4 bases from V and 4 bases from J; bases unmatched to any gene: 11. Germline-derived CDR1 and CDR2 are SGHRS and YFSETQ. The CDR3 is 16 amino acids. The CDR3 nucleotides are TGCGCCAGCAGCGCCTTCCTTAGCGGGGGGACATACGAGCAGTACTTC. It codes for CASSAFLSGGTYEQYF.

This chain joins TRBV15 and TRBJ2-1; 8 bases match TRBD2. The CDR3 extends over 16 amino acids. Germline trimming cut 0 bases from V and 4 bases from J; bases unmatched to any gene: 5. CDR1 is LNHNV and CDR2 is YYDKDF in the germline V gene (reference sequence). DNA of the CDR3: TGTGCCACCAGCAGAGATTTAACTAGCGGATACAATGAGCAGTTCTTC. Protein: CATSRDLTSGYNEQFF.

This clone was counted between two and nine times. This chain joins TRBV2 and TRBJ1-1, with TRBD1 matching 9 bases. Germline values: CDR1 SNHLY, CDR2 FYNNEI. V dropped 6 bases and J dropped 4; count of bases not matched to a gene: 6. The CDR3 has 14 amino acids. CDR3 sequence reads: CASRGGTGITEAFF. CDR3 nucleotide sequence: TGTGCCAGCAGAGGTGGGACAGGGATCACTGAAGCTTTCTTT.

CDR3 sequence reads: CASGLYRSTDTQYF. CDR3 DNA: TGTGCCAGCGGCTTATACCGAAGCACAGATACGCAGTATTTT. The rearrangement links TRBV9 to TRBJ2-3, with D uncertain. Germline loops: CDR1 SGDLS, CDR2 YYNGEE. The CDR3 contains 14 residues. The V gene lost 7 bases and the J gene lost 0 bases, with 12 bases spanning the gap.

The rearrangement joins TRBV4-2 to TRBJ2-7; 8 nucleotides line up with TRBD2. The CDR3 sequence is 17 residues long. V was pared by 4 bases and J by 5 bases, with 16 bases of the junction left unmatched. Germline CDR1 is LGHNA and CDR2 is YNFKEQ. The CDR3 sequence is CASSPVGETGGPDEQYF. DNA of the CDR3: TGTGCCAGCAGCCCCGTTGGGGAGACGGGAGGGCCCGACGAGCAGTACTTC.

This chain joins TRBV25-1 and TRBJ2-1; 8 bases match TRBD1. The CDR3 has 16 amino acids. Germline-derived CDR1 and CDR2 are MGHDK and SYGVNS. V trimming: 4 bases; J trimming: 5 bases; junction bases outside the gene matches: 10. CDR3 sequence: CASSVFGTGQNNEQFF. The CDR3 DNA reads TGTGCCAGCAGTGTTTTCGGGACAGGTCAAAACAATGAGCAGTTCTTC.

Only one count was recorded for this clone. For the CDR3, the DNA is TGTGCCAGCAGGGTGGGCCTAGCGGGAGAGAGAGATACGCAGTATTTT. Its protein product is CASRVGLAGERDTQYF. The chain employs TRBV2 and TRBJ2-3; TRBD2 matches at 10 bases. V lost 6 bases and J lost 5; bases outside the gene matches: 11. CDR1 and CDR2 (germline): SNHLY, FYNNEI. CDR3 length: 16 amino acids. The entire variable domain, with the rest obtained from reference TRBV2 and TRBJ2-3, is as follows: EPEVTQTPSHQVTQMGQEVILRCVPISNHLYFYWYRQILGQKVEFLVSFYNNEISEKSEIFDDQFSVERPDGSNFTLKIRSTKLEDSAMYFCASRVGLAGERDTQYFGPGTRLTVL.

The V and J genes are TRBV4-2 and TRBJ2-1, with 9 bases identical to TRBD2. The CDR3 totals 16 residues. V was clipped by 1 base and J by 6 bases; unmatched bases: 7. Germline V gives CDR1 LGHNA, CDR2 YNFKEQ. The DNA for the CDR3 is TGTGCCAGCAGCCAAGTAGAGACTAGCGGAAGCAATGAGCAGTTCTTC. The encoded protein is CASSQVETSGSNEQFF.

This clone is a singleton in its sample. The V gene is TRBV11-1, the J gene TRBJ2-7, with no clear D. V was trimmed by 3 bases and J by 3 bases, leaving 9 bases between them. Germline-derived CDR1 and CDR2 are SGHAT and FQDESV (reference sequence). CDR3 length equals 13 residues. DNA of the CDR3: TGTGCCAGCAGCTTTTCAGTCTTCTACGAGCAGTACTTC. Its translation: CASSFSVFYEQYF.